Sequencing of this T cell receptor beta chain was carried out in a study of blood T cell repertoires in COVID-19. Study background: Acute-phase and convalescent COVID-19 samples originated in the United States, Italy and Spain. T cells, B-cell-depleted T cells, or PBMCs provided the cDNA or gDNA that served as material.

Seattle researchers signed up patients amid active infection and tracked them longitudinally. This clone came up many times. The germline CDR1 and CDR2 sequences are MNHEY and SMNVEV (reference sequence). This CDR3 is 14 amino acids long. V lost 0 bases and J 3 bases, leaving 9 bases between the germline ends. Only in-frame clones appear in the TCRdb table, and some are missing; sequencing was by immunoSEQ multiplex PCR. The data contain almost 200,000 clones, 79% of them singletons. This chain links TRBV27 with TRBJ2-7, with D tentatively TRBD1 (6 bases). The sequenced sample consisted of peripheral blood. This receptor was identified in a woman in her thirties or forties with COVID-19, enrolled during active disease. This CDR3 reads CASSLSGQFYEQYF. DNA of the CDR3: TGTGCCAGCAGTTTATCCGGACAGTTCTACGAGCAGTACTTC.